The rows below give T cell receptor beta chains drawn from one sample of a study of blood T cell repertoires in COVID-19. The table came from immunoSEQ multiplex PCR; TCRdb's copy has only in-frame clones and leaves some out. The data show about 260,000 clones, with over 75% seen just once and 2.3% held by the top ten. Sequenced input: peripheral blood. All receptors come from a woman aged 45 to 65 with acute or convalescent COVID-19. The CDR3 runs from the conserved cysteine through the conserved F or W. D genes are given only for firm matches. Expanded clones get a size class; other rows say once, few or many, or leave the size out.

v_call	j_call	clone_size	d_call	cdr3_nt	cdr3_aa
TRBV28	TRBJ1-5	-	-	TGTGCCAGCAGAAAGGCGACAGTGAACAATCAGCCCCAGCATTTT	CASRKATVNNQPQHF
TRBV28	TRBJ1-1	-	-	TGTGCCAGCACCTTCTCTCGGGGTGCGAGTGAAGCTTTCTTT	CASTFSRGASEAFF
TRBV24-1	TRBJ2-5	-	-	TGTGCCACCAGTGATAGGAAGGGCGGGGAGACCCAGTACTTC	CATSDRKGGETQYF
TRBV19	TRBJ1-2	-	TRBD1	TGTGCCACTGCCCGGACAGGGGATATGGGTAACTATGGCTACACCTTC	CATARTGDMGNYGYTF
TRBV6-6	TRBJ1-2	once	-	TGTGCCAGCAGTCTGCCCGACACAGGGTCGGATGGCTACACCTTC	CASSLPDTGSDGYTF
TRBV28	TRBJ2-1	-	TRBD2	TGTGCCAGCAGTTTTCTCGGACTAGCGGGAGGCGATGAGCAGTTCTTC	CASSFLGLAGGDEQFF
TRBV24-1	TRBJ2-5	-	TRBD2	TGTGCCACCAGTGATTTAAGGGCGGGAGTGTTGGAGACCCAGTACTTC	CATSDLRAGVLETQYF
TRBV20-1	TRBJ2-5	-	-	TGCAGTGCTAGTTTCAGGGGCCAAGAGACCCAGTACTTC	CSASFRGQETQYF
TRBV5-1	TRBJ2-1	-	TRBD2	TGCGCCAGCAGTCAAGCGGGAGGATCCTACAATGAGCAGTTCTTC	CASSQAGGSYNEQFF
TRBV10-3	TRBJ2-7	-	-	TGTGCCATCAGTGAGTCGACTCAGAGGCACTACGAGCAGTACTTC	CAISESTQRHYEQYF